The present T cell receptor (beta chain) was sequenced within a study of CD8+ T cells in alopecia areata. Sequencing used cDNA as its template, made by extracting RNA and reverse transcribing it. The data were produced by immunoSEQ multiplex PCR, yet TCRdb's version contains in-frame clones alone and is incomplete. The repertoire consists of 20,000 to 30,000 clones, with roughly 52% occurring once and the leading ten covering roughly 31%. Trimming stripped 5 bases from V and 2 bases from J, with 17 bases between. Looked up from germline, CDR1 is MNHEY and CDR2 is SMNVEV (reference sequence). This CDR3 has 16 amino acids.

The rearrangement uses TRBV27 and TRBJ2-3; D tentatively reads TRBD1 or TRBD2 (5 bases each). The clonotype was recovered from a human donor with alopecia areata. The sequencing input was NKG2D-high CD8+ T cells sorted from blood. The CDR3 is CASSKKRDGYTDTQYF. Here the CDR3 DNA reads TGTGCCAGCAGTAAAAAAAGGGACGGCTACACAGATACGCAGTATTTT.